These 20 T cell receptor beta chains share one sample of origin, sequenced in a study of graft-versus-host responses after intestinal transplantation. Some clones are missing from TCRdb's copy, which holds only in-frame ones; the method was immunoSEQ multiplex PCR. The sample shows 100,000 or so clones, roughly nine tenths of them seen only once. These receptors' antigens are unknown. Here the sequenced sample was unstimulated CD4+ T cells sorted from spleen or lymph node cells, taken before transplant. The receptors originated from a human donor who was the organ donor for an intestinal transplant.

This clone was detected once. The V call is TRBV5-1, the J call TRBJ2-7; D may be TRBD1 or TRBD2 (5 bases each). Germline CDR1 is SGHRS and CDR2 is YFSETQ. Trimming cost V 0 bases and J 3 bases, with 13 bases left between them. The CDR3 is made up of 15 amino acids. CDR3 coding DNA: TGCGCCAGCAGCTTGGTACCGGGACCGAACTACGAGCAGTACTTC. Translation gives CASSLVPGPNYEQYF.

The chain recombines TRBV10-2 with TRBJ2-3; the match to TRBD2 covers 9 bases. V lost 0 bases and J lost 4; bases outside the gene matches: 8. The CDR3 sequence is 17 residues long. Germline-derived CDR1 and CDR2 are WSHSY and SAAADI. CDR3 sequence reads: CASSESYGGGAPDTQYF. The CDR3 nucleotides are TGCGCCAGCAGTGAGTCTTATGGCGGGGGGGCCCCAGATACGCAGTATTTT.

The chain links TRBV5-1 to TRBJ1-1; 10 nucleotides match TRBD1. The CDR3 length is 15 residues. Germline V gene data show CDR1 as SGHRS and CDR2 as YFSETQ. J lost 6 bases, V lost 0 bases, and 5 bases had no gene match. The CDR3 reads CASSLEGQGYAEAFF. The CDR3 DNA sequence: TGCGCCAGCAGCTTGGAGGGACAGGGGTATGCTGAAGCTTTCTTT.

The CDR3 region has the DNA TGTGCCAGCAGCTTAGCGTCTCAGACCTACGAGCAGTACTTC. It is translated as CASSLASQTYEQYF. The chain carries TRBV11-2 and TRBJ2-7; D unresolved. Trimming removed 1 base at V and 2 bases at J, with 9 bases between. CDR3 length equals 14 residues. Germline assignment: CDR1 SGHAT and CDR2 FQNNGV.

The chain recombines TRBV10-3 with TRBJ2-7, with D perhaps matching TRBD2 (7 bases). Trimming stripped 0 bases from V and 0 bases from J, with 15 bases between. This CDR3 comprises 17 residues. CDR1 ENHRY and CDR2 SYGVKD come from the germline V gene. The CDR3 spells CAISESGGQGPSYEQYF. CDR3 nucleotide sequence: TGTGCCATCAGTGAGTCCGGGGGGCAGGGGCCCTCCTACGAGCAGTACTTC.

V gene TRBV28 combines with J gene TRBJ2-2; D uncertain. Per the germline V gene, CDR1 is MDHEN and CDR2 is SYDVKM. With 3 bases removed from V and 6 bases from J, the gap between germline ends came to 11 bases. The CDR3 covers 14 residues. This chain's CDR3 is CASSFSPLSGELFF. In DNA, the CDR3 is TGTGCCAGCAGTTTTTCGCCGTTATCCGGGGAGCTGTTTTTT.

CDR3: CAWSVRGAQETQYF. The CDR3 DNA is TGTGCCTGGAGTGTACGGGGGGCTCAAGAGACCCAGTACTTC. The gene calls are TRBV30 and TRBJ2-5; TRBD2 is a possible D gene (7 bases). The CDR3 has 14 residues. Trimming shortened V by 0 bases and J by 2 bases, and 10 bases separated the two germline ends. The germline CDR1 and CDR2 sequences are GTSNPN and SVGIG (reference sequence).

The chain carries TRBV28 and TRBJ1-5; no clear D gene. The V end lost 7 bases, the J end lost 2 bases, and 15 bases lay between the germline ends. The germline CDR1 and CDR2 sequences are MDHEN and SYDVKM. The CDR3 contains 15 residues. Here the CDR3 DNA reads TGTGCCAGCAAAGAACTCAACGGAGGCAATCAGCCCCAGCATTTT. It codes for CASKELNGGNQPQHF. Full variable domain (outside the CDR3, taken from reference TRBV28 and TRBJ1-5): DVKVTQSSRYLVKRTGEKVFLECVQDMDHENMFWYRQDPGLGLRLIYFSYDVKMKEKGDIPEGYSVSREKKERFSLILESASTNQTSMYLCASKELNGGNQPQHFGDGTRLSIL.

The rearrangement joins TRBV9 to TRBJ2-1; D gene unclear. The CDR3 has 17 amino acids. V lost 0 bases, J lost 8 bases, and 21 bases lay in between. Germline V lookup: CDR1 SGDLS, CDR2 YYNGEE. The CDR3 protein is CASSVAVWASSGDEQFF. The CDR3 coding sequence is TGTGCCAGCAGCGTAGCTGTGTGGGCATCGTCGGGCGATGAGCAGTTCTTC.

The chain carries TRBV9 and TRBJ2-5; a weak D match, TRBD2 (5 bases). The CDR3 consists of 14 residues. Germline loops: CDR1 SGDLS, CDR2 YYNGEE. V was clipped by 3 bases and J by 5 bases, with 14 bases between them. The DNA of the CDR3 is TGTGCCAGCAGCGAGGGATGGACTGTCGAGACCCAGTACTTC. It codes for CASSEGWTVETQYF.

The genes are TRBV19 and TRBJ2-7, with a possible D match to TRBD1 (6 bases). This CDR3 contains 15 residues. V was cut by 5 bases and J by 3 bases, with 17 bases left in between. The germline V gene has CDR1 LNHDA and CDR2 SQIVND (reference sequence). CDR3: CASSVKTGTYYEQYF. The CDR3, as DNA: TGTGCCAGTAGTGTCAAGACCGGGACATACTACGAGCAGTACTTC.

CDR3 in amino acids: CASSRGPEGSTEAFF. The CDR3 region has the DNA TGCGCCAGCAGCAGGGGGCCAGAGGGAAGCACTGAAGCTTTCTTT. The chain employs TRBV5-1 and TRBJ1-1; 7 nucleotides match TRBD1. Trimming at V came to 4 bases and at J to 4 bases, leaving 10 bases not matched to a gene. The germline V gene has CDR1 SGHRS and CDR2 YFSETQ. The CDR3 runs to 15 residues.

V gene TRBV5-4 combines with J gene TRBJ2-1; the D gene could be TRBD1 or TRBD2 (5 bases each). The V and J ends lost 4 bases and 10 bases respectively, with 21 bases between them. This CDR3 contains 15 residues. CDR1 SGHNT and CDR2 YYREEE come from the germline V gene (reference sequence). The CDR3 protein is CASSLPGAGPGEQFF. The CDR3 region has the DNA TGTGCCAGCAGCCTACCCGGGGCAGGCCCGGGGGAGCAGTTCTTC.

This rearrangement joins TRBV18 to TRBJ1-1; the D is unclear. This CDR3 contains 13 residues. Germline CDR1 and CDR2: KGHSH and LQKENI. Trimming stripped 2 bases from V and 0 bases from J, with 4 bases between. CDR3 nucleotides: TGTGCCAGCTCACCAAGAGTGAACACTGAAGCTTTCTTT. Translating gives CASSPRVNTEAFF.

The chain couples TRBV5-4 to TRBJ2-3; D is unclear. The CDR3 is 12 residues long. V was clipped by 0 bases and J by 8 bases, with 7 bases between them. Germline CDR1 SGHNT, CDR2 YYREEE (reference sequence). The CDR3 coding sequence is TGTGCCAGCAGCTTGGATCCGGCTACGCAGTATTTT. As protein: CASSLDPATQYF.

The V gene is TRBV21-1, the J gene TRBJ1-2. TRBV21-1 counts as a pseudogene. This CDR3 has 13 amino acids. The CDR3 protein is CASSNIGGLGYTF. CDR3 coding DNA: TGTGCCAGCAGCAATATCGGGGGGCTTGGCTACACCTTC.

With respect to this clone: At one end, the junction sequence differs from germline, possibly due to a read error. J is TRBJ2-7 and V is TRBV30, with 7 nucleotides matching TRBD1. The CDR3 spans 13 residues. In germline, CDR1 is GTSNPN, CDR2 SVGIG (reference sequence). CDR3 DNA sequence: TGTGCTTGGACTCAGGGGGAATTCTACGAGCAGTACTTC. The encoded protein is CAWTQGEFYEQYF.

The genes are TRBV10-2 and TRBJ2-1, with no clear D. Germline assignment: CDR1 WSHSY and CDR2 SAAADI. V gave up 0 bases and J gave up 5 bases, with 11 bases separating them. The CDR3 runs to 15 residues. Here the CDR3 reads CASSESQVRHNEQFF. Written as DNA, the CDR3 is TGCGCCAGCAGTGAGTCGCAAGTTCGGCACAATGAGCAGTTCTTC.

The chain carries TRBV27 and TRBJ2-4, with 13 nucleotides matching TRBD2. There are 20 residues in the CDR3. Trimming at V came to 2 bases and at J to 0 bases, leaving 10 bases not matched to a gene. The V gene's germline CDR1 is MNHEY and CDR2 SMNVEV (reference sequence). CDR3 sequence (DNA): TGTGCCAGCAGTTTAACGTGGACTAGCGGGGGCGGTCGAGCCAAAAACATTCAGTACTTC. Its translation is CASSLTWTSGGGRAKNIQYF.

The chain joins TRBV6-1 to TRBJ1-3, with D tentatively TRBD1 (5 bases). Trimming took 0 bases from V and 2 from J, leaving 14 bases between them. This CDR3 has 17 residues. Germline V gene lookup returns CDR1 MNHNS and CDR2 SASEGT. The CDR3 is CASSEAPGTGPGNTIYF. The CDR3 region has the DNA TGTGCCAGCAGTGAAGCTCCCGGGACCGGGCCTGGAAACACCATATATTTT.